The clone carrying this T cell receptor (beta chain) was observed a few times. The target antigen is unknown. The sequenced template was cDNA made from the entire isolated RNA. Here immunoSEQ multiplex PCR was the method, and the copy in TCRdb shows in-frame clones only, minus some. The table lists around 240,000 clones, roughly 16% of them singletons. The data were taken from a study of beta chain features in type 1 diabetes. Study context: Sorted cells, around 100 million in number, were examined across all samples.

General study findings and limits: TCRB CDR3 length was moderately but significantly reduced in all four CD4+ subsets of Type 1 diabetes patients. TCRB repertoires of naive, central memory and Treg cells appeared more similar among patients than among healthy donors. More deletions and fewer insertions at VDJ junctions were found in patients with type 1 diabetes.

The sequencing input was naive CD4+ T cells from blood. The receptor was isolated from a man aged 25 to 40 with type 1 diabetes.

The CDR3 region is CSVEEDRWDGYTF. The CDR3 DNA sequence: TGCAGCGTTGAAGAGGACAGGTGGGATGGCTACACCTTC. The chain has TRBV29-1 and TRBJ1-2; 7 bases are a match to TRBD1. V gave up 0 bases and J gave up 6 bases; unmatched junction bases: 4. CDR3 length: 13 amino acids. The germline V gene has CDR1 SQVTM and CDR2 ANQGSEA.